This TCR beta chain was observed in a study of T cell responses to AZD1222 COVID-19 vaccine. TCRdb's copy holds only in-frame clones and misses some; the assay was immunoSEQ multiplex PCR. The sample includes about 180,000 clones, under 95% of them seen just once. CDR3 length: 15 residues. Trimming took off 3 bases at V and 6 bases at J, with 17 bases between the two ends. CDR1 is SEHNR and CDR2 is FQNEAQ in the germline V gene (reference sequence). The source of this sequence is an adult who received the AZD1222 COVID-19 vaccine. The material was peripheral blood, obtained 28 days after the second AZD1222 dose. V is TRBV7-9 and J is TRBJ1-1, with a possible D match to TRBD1 (6 bases). The CDR3 DNA is TGTGCCAGCAGCTTTCGGACAGCGTTTGTCCCTGAAGCTTTCTTT. Translating it yields CASSFRTAFVPEAFF.